This entry features one T cell receptor (beta chain) sequence. Authors' methods: Reference gene primer amplification yielded estimated nucleated cell counts. Assay used: immunoSEQ multiplex PCR; TCRdb lists only in-frame clones, some missing. The V and J calls and the clone size are those of that table, but D and trimming were determined from the DNA. The sample has over 300,000 clones, approximately 85% seen once. These data originate in a study of blood T cell repertoires in COVID-19. Living in roughly 23 US areas, the participants were between roughly 18 and 90 years of age. Cohort 3 recovered donors had two negative PCRs, clearance, or symptom resolution. V was pared by 6 bases and J by 6 bases, with 14 bases between. This CDR3 has 12 residues. Germline values: CDR1 SQVTM, CDR2 ANQGSEA.

Source material: PBMCs or T cells enriched from blood (not recorded which). This TCR was sampled from a man aged 25 to 40 who had recovered from COVID-19. The gene calls are TRBV29-1 and TRBJ2-5, with D possibly matching TRBD1 (6 bases). This CDR3 reads CSVEYRDKTQYF. The CDR3, as DNA: TGCAGCGTCGAATACAGGGATAAGACCCAGTACTTC.